A selection of T cell receptor beta chains follows, all from one sample in a study of cytomegalovirus exposure and HLA in healthy donors. Only in-frame clones appear in the TCRdb table, and some are missing; sequencing was by immunoSEQ multiplex PCR. This sample yields around 170,000 clones, of which 88% are seen a single time; roughly 3% belongs to the top ten. Material for sequencing was PBMCs. These receptors were obtained from a man aged 18 to 35 in good health and CMV-seronegative. The CDR3 runs from the conserved cysteine through the conserved F or W. The D gene is left open where the match is weak. Size is omitted from some rows. Given values are once, few, many or a class for expanded clones.

TRBJ2-1,-,TRBV28,-,TGTGCCAGCACATTGGATCGCGGGACAGAGTACAATGAGCAGTTCTTC,CASTLDRGTEYNEQFF
TRBJ2-3,-,TRBV4-3,TRBD2,TGCGCCAGCAGCCAAGAGGGACTAGTCCTTAGCACAGATACGCAGTATTTT,CASSQEGLVLSTDTQYF
TRBJ2-1,-,TRBV6-5,-,TGTGCCAGCAGTTACTGGCGGTCCAGCTCCTACAATGAGCAGTTCTTC,CASSYWRSSSYNEQFF
TRBJ2-1,-,TRBV5-8,-,TGTGCCAGCAGCTTGGCCGCGGGAAATGAGCAGTTCTTC,CASSLAAGNEQFF
TRBJ1-2,-,TRBV4-2,TRBD1,TGTGCCAGCAGCCAAGAATTGGGACAGCCCCAAAGGGGCTACACCTTC,CASSQELGQPQRGYTF
TRBJ1-5,-,TRBV30,-,TGTGCCTGGAGTGTAAACTCGAATCAGCCCCAGCATTTT,CAWSVNSNQPQHF
TRBJ1-2,-,TRBV27,TRBD1,TGTGCCAGCAGTGGGCCCCCGGGACAGCCGGCTAACTATGGCTACACCTTC,CASSGPPGQPANYGYTF
TRBJ2-3,-,TRBV28,-,TGTGCCAGCAGTTTAGGTGGCGGCAGGGTCCATCCAGATACGCAGTATTTT,CASSLGGGRVHPDTQYF
TRBJ1-2,-,TRBV18,TRBD1,TGTGCCAGCTCACCACCGACAGGGTCAGGGGGCTACACCTTC,CASSPPTGSGGYTF
TRBJ2-7,few,TRBV16,TRBD2,TGTGCCAGCAGCTCAAGCGGGAGGGCCTACGAGCAGTACTTC,CASSSSGRAYEQYF
TRBJ1-6,few,TRBV23-1,-,TGCGCCAGCAGTCAAGCCTCCCGGGGGGTAAATTCACCCCTCCACTTT,CASSQASRGVNSPLHF
TRBJ1-4,few,TRBV19,-,TGTGCCAGTAGTGGACTAGACAGTGTTAATGAAAAACTGTTTTTT,CASSGLDSVNEKLFF
TRBJ2-3,-,TRBV2,TRBD2,TGTGCCAGCAGGGGGGGAGGGACTAGCACAGATACGCAGTATTTT,CASRGGGTSTDTQYF
TRBJ2-1,-,TRBV19,TRBD2,TGTGCCAGTAACCCGGGGGGTTCAGGGAATGAGCAGTTCTTC,CASNPGGSGNEQFF
TRBJ2-7,-,TRBV27,-,TGTGCCAGCAGTTGGGCAGTAGGCAACTACGAGCAGTACTTC,CASSWAVGNYEQYF
TRBJ2-7,once,TRBV28,TRBD2,TGTGCCAGCAGCAAGCGGGAGGGCCTCTACGAGCAGTACTTC,CASSKREGLYEQYF
TRBJ1-2,-,TRBV19,TRBD1,TGTGCCAGTAGTTTCACAGGGGGAAAAAGGGATGGCTACACCTTC,CASSFTGGKRDGYTF
TRBJ2-7,-,TRBV28,TRBD1,TGTGCCAGCAGCACGCCGGGACAGGGGGCATACGAGCAGTACTTC,CASSTPGQGAYEQYF
TRBJ2-1,-,TRBV4-2,-,TGTGCCAGCAGCGGGGCTAGCGTCTCCTACAATGAGCAGTTCTTC,CASSGASVSYNEQFF
TRBJ2-1,-,TRBV28,-,TGTGCCATTCTAGGTTCGAGGAATGAGCAGTTCTTC,CAILGSRNEQFF
TRBJ2-2,-,TRBV27,TRBD1,TGTGCCAGCAGTTTATCAAGGGGGCGGAACACCGGGGAGCTGTTTTTT,CASSLSRGRNTGELFF
TRBJ2-1,-,TRBV7-8,TRBD2,TGTGCCAGCAGCAGGGAGCGGGGGGCTGGGAATGAGCAGTTCTTC,CASSRERGAGNEQFF
TRBJ1-4,once,TRBV10-3,-,TGTGCCATCAGTGAGTCTCTGGGAGGGGTTGAAAAACTGTTTTTT,CAISESLGGVEKLFF
TRBJ2-3,-,TRBV7-9,TRBD2,TGTGCCAGCAGCTTGGGGGGGAACACAGATACGCAGTATTTT,CASSLGGNTDTQYF
TRBJ2-2,-,TRBV2,-,TGTGCCAGCAGTAGGGACTTTAGCGGGGAGCTGTTTTTT,CASSRDFSGELFF
TRBJ2-1,-,TRBV25-1,TRBD1,TGTGCCAGCAGGGAACAGGGGGCTACCTACAATGAGCAGTTCTTC,CASREQGATYNEQFF
TRBJ2-1,-,TRBV7-9,-,TGTGCCAGCAGTTCCACCACGGGAGTAGAAGGCAATGAGCAGTTCTTC,CASSSTTGVEGNEQFF
TRBJ1-1,-,TRBV6-5,TRBD1,TGTGCCAGCAGTTACTTGGGCAGGGGGGACACTGAAGCTTTCTTT,CASSYLGRGDTEAFF
TRBJ2-2,-,TRBV5-1,-,TGCGCCAGCAGCTTGGGACACGTGGACACCGGGGAGCTGTTTTTT,CASSLGHVDTGELFF
TRBJ2-1,-,TRBV5-1,-,TGCGCCAGCAGCTTAGGAGAAGTGTACAATGAGCAGTTCTTC,CASSLGEVYNEQFF